Below are 24 T cell receptor beta chains sequenced from a single sample in a study of lymphopenia after photon versus proton radiotherapy. Profiling relied on immunoSEQ multiplex PCR, and the TCRdb table lists in-frame clones only, not all of them. The top ten clones hold 2.1% of a sample with under 65,000 clones, about four fifths of them seen once. The sample here was peripheral blood, taken from a patient treated with proton-based radiotherapy. The receptor source for this set is a man in his 60s with pancreatic cancer.

The J gene is TRBJ2-5, the V gene TRBV27; D is perhaps TRBD2 (6 bases). Germline V gene data show CDR1 as MNHEY and CDR2 as SMNVEV (reference sequence). The CDR3 spans 14 residues. V dropped 7 bases and J dropped 5 bases, with 17 bases sitting between them. The CDR3 nucleotides read TGTGCCAGCAAGGGGATCAGGGAGGCGGAGACCCAGTACTTC. Translating gives CASKGIREAETQYF.

This clone appeared a few times. This CDR3 is CASSLGPTSNYGYTF. The CDR3 nucleotides are TGTGCCAGCAGCTTAGGTCCGACAAGCAACTATGGCTACACCTTC. The chain couples TRBV7-2 to TRBJ1-2; D remains ambiguous. CDR3 length: 15 amino acids. V was cut by 1 base and J by 2 bases, with 11 bases left in between. CDR1 and CDR2 (germline): SGHTA, FQGNSA.

This clone was observed a single time. This chain connects TRBV2 to TRBJ1-2; D might be TRBD1 (5 bases). Germline V gene lookup returns CDR1 SNHLY and CDR2 FYNNEI. Trimming cost V 0 bases and J 4 bases, with 9 bases left between them. The CDR3 consists of 14 residues. CDR3 DNA sequence: TGTGCCAGCAGTGAAGCGCGACAGATCTATGGCTACACCTTC. It translates to CASSEARQIYGYTF. The full variable domain, rest sourced from reference TRBV2 and TRBJ1-2, is EPEVTQTPSHQVTQMGQEVILRCVPISNHLYFYWYRQILGQKVEFLVSFYNNEISEKSEIFDDQFSVERPDGSNFTLKIRSTKLEDSAMYFCASSEARQIYGYTFGSGTRLTVV.

The V and J genes are TRBV20-1 and TRBJ2-7; D ambiguous. Per the germline V gene, CDR1 is DFQATT and CDR2 is SNEGSKA (reference sequence). The V and J ends lost 7 bases and 7 bases respectively, with 14 bases between them. This CDR3 comprises 11 residues. CDR3 coding DNA: TGCAGTGTCCGCCCTTCTAAGGAGCAGTACTTC. Translated: CSVRPSKEQYF.

J is TRBJ1-2 and V is TRBV6-5; no definite D call. With 6 bases removed from V and 8 bases from J, the gap between germline ends came to 10 bases. Per germline, CDR1 MNHEY and CDR2 SVGAGI. This CDR3 comprises 11 residues. In DNA form, the CDR3 reads TGTGCCAGCAGCTATCCAGGAGGCTACACCTTC. It specifies CASSYPGGYTF.

The gene calls are TRBV2 and TRBJ2-7, with D perhaps assigned TRBD1 or TRBD2 (6 bases each). This CDR3 is built from 14 residues. The germline V gene encodes CDR1 SNHLY and CDR2 FYNNEI. Deletions cut 4 bases from V and 1 base from J, with 11 bases between. The chain's CDR3 is CASSGGAASYEQYF. CDR3 bases: TGTGCCAGCAGTGGGGGGGCCGCTTCCTACGAGCAGTACTTC.

The chain employs TRBV14 and TRBJ2-3; tentatively, D is TRBD2 (6 bases). This CDR3 contains 15 residues. Germline V gene data show CDR1 as SGHDN and CDR2 as FVKESK. V dropped 0 bases and J dropped 6 bases, with 13 bases sitting between them. CDR3: CASSQDNIGGDTQYF. Written as DNA, the CDR3 is TGTGCCAGCAGCCAAGATAATATTGGGGGGGATACGCAGTATTTT.

The chain combines TRBV5-1 with TRBJ2-7, with 8 positions matching TRBD1. The CDR3 sequence is 13 residues long. Germline V gives CDR1 SGHRS, CDR2 YFSETQ. V lost 6 bases, J lost 5 bases, and 7 bases stayed unmatched. Here the CDR3 DNA reads TGCGCCAGCATACGGACAGGGAGCGACGAGCAGTACTTC. It yields the protein CASIRTGSDEQYF.

V usage is TRBV29-1 and J usage is TRBJ1-1; TRBD1 might be the D (5 bases). Trimming shortened V by 3 bases and J by 2 bases, and 10 bases separated the two germline ends. The CDR3 loop spans 13 amino acids. CDR1 and CDR2 (germline): SQVTM, ANQGSEA. CDR3 sequence reads: CSVEWGSNTEAFF. In nucleotides, the CDR3 is TGCAGCGTTGAGTGGGGGTCTAACACTGAAGCTTTCTTT.

CDR3 loop: CASSFLGNEKLFF. The CDR3 nucleotides are TGTGCCAGCAGCTTTTTGGGGAATGAAAAACTGTTTTTT. The V gene is TRBV11-3, the J gene TRBJ1-4; no definite D call. There are 13 residues in the CDR3. V was cut by 3 bases and J by 5 bases, with 7 bases left in between. Germline CDR1 is SGHNT and CDR2 is YENEEA.

The J gene is TRBJ2-1, the V gene TRBV27; possibly TRBD2 for D (5 bases). Per the germline V gene, CDR1 is MNHEY and CDR2 is SMNVEV (reference sequence). CDR3 length: 14 residues. V was clipped by 3 bases and J by 3 bases, with 9 bases between them. DNA of the CDR3: TGTGCCAGCAGTTTCCAGCGGCTCTACAATGAGCAGTTCTTC. Translating gives CASSFQRLYNEQFF.

The genes are TRBV6-1 and TRBJ2-5, with unresolved D. This CDR3 has 11 residues. Trimming took 10 bases from V and 5 from J, leaving 11 bases between them. Per the germline V gene, CDR1 is MNHNS and CDR2 is SASEGT. The CDR3 nucleotides are TGTGCCACCGCCCAGCTGGAGACCCAGTACTTC. It is translated as CATAQLETQYF.

The J gene is TRBJ2-7, the V gene TRBV6-1, with 8 bases that match TRBD1. The CDR3 totals 15 residues. Germline V lookup: CDR1 MNHNS, CDR2 SASEGT. V shed 11 bases, J shed 4 bases, and the junction held 16 bases outside the gene matches. The CDR3 spells CALSKGGQALYEQYF. As DNA, the CDR3 is TGTGCCCTCTCAAAGGGGGGACAGGCCCTTTACGAGCAGTACTTC.

CDR3 residues: CATGTWGQGDQPQHF. CDR3 DNA sequence: TGTGCCACAGGGACCTGGGGACAGGGAGATCAGCCCCAGCATTTT. The chain recombines TRBV6-1 with TRBJ1-5; 9 bases are a match to TRBD1. Germline trimming cut 10 bases from V and 5 bases from J; bases unmatched to any gene: 12. Germline-derived CDR1 and CDR2 are MNHNS and SASEGT. The CDR3 has 15 amino acids.

The chain employs TRBV30 and TRBJ1-2; tentative D call: TRBD1 (6 bases). CDR3 length: 14 residues. V lost 6 bases to trimming and J lost 4 bases, with 18 bases between them. Germline CDR1 reads GTSNPN; CDR2 reads SVGIG (reference sequence). DNA for the CDR3: TGTGCCTGCCCGCCGACAGGCACCGTCTATGGCTACACCTTC. Protein: CACPPTGTVYGYTF. The complete variable domain, with remaining parts taken from reference TRBV30 and TRBJ1-2, reads SQTIHQWPATLVQPVGSPLSLECTVEGTSNPNLYWYRQAAGRGLQLLFYSVGIGQISSEVPQNLSASRPQDRQFILSSKKLLLSDSGFYLCACPPTGTVYGYTFGSGTRLTVV.

The V and J genes are TRBV4-1 and TRBJ2-2; possibly TRBD1 or TRBD2 for D (6 bases each). The CDR3 loop spans 17 amino acids. The V end lost 4 bases, the J end lost 7 bases, and 22 bases lay between the germline ends. Looked up from germline, CDR1 is MGHRA and CDR2 is YSYEKL. The CDR3 sequence: CASSLQTFVGGGGELFF. DNA for the CDR3: TGCGCCAGCAGCCTCCAGACCTTTGTAGGGGGAGGCGGGGAGCTGTTTTTT.

This clone was detected only a few times. The rearrangement joins TRBV29-1 to TRBJ2-1; 7 bases match TRBD2. Germline trimming cut 0 bases from V and 3 bases from J; bases unmatched to any gene: 11. In germline, CDR1 is SQVTM, CDR2 ANQGSEA. There are 17 residues in the CDR3. CDR3 nucleotide sequence: TGCAGCGTTGAAGAAAAGTTACGGACTAGTGTCTACAATGAGCAGTTCTTC. The encoded protein is CSVEEKLRTSVYNEQFF.

This chain connects TRBV4-1 to TRBJ1-4; unclear D gene. Germline loops: CDR1 MGHRA, CDR2 YSYEKL. The ends were cut back, 3 bases at V and 8 bases at J, with 7 bases in the middle. This CDR3 spans 12 amino acids. The CDR3, as DNA: TGCGCCAGCAGCCACCCTTGGGAAAAACTGTTTTTT. This codes for CASSHPWEKLFF.

This clone appeared a single time. Here the CDR3 reads CASSPGTGEVQYF. Here the CDR3 DNA reads TGTGCCAGCTCACCAGGGACAGGGGAGGTCCAGTACTTC. V and J are TRBV18 and TRBJ2-5; 10 positions agree with TRBD1. Germline V gene lookup returns CDR1 KGHSH and CDR2 LQKENI. This CDR3 region has 13 residues. The junction had 4 bases not matched to a gene; V was cut back by 2 bases and J by 10 bases.

The chain has TRBV18 and TRBJ1-2; D is uncertain. Trimming pared 0 bases from V and 8 bases from J, leaving 13 bases between. From germline, CDR1 is KGHSH and CDR2 LQKENI. This CDR3 has 14 residues. CDR3 residues: CASSPPAALGGYTF. The CDR3 DNA follows: TGTGCCAGCTCACCACCGGCCGCGCTCGGAGGCTACACCTTC.

CDR3 nucleotides: TGTGCCAGCAGCCAGCGGGGGGCCGGGCACCCCTACGAGCAGTACTTC. Encoded protein: CASSQRGAGHPYEQYF. The V and J genes are TRBV28 and TRBJ2-5; 9 bases are shared with TRBD2. The end of the DNA fits TRBJ2-7 better, so the J call may be wrong. The germline gives CDR1 MDHEN, CDR2 SYDVKM. This CDR3 comprises 16 residues.

J is TRBJ2-1 and V is TRBV7-9; 8 positions match TRBD2. The CDR3 consists of 15 residues. Unmatched junction bases numbered 4, after V lost 1 base and J lost 5 bases. The germline CDR1 and CDR2 sequences are SEHNR and FQNEAQ (reference sequence). The CDR3 DNA sequence: TGTGCCAGCAGCTTAGTAGGTAGCGGGAACAATGAGCAGTTCTTC. Translating it yields CASSLVGSGNNEQFF.

This chain connects TRBV19 to TRBJ2-2; TRBD1 aligns across 12 bases. From germline, CDR1 is LNHDA and CDR2 SQIVND (reference sequence). The CDR3 consists of 16 residues. The trim removed 7 bases at V and 3 bases at J, leaving 6 bases unmatched. CDR3 in amino acids: CASKIGTGGDTGELFF. Written as DNA, the CDR3 is TGTGCCAGTAAGATTGGGACAGGGGGCGACACCGGGGAGCTGTTTTTT.

The CDR3 loop reads CASSLESGRVQPQHF. In nucleotides, the CDR3 is TGTGCCAGCAGCTTAGAGTCAGGGCGGGTTCAGCCCCAGCATTTT. The V gene is TRBV7-2, the J gene TRBJ1-5, with D possibly matching TRBD1 (5 bases). The CDR3 has 15 amino acids. Germline values: CDR1 SGHTA, CDR2 FQGNSA. Trimming stripped 1 base from V and 6 bases from J, with 13 bases between.